Below are 7 T cell receptor beta chains sequenced from a single sample in a study of shared clonotypes between healthy human individuals (dated by TCRdb to the early 2020s). For the CD8 naive samples, CD45RO-negative cells were positively selected for CCR7, yielding a CD45RA+CCR7+ population from which TemRA cells were excluded. Library method: the immunoSEQ multiplex PCR assay. As stored in TCRdb, this immuneACCESS dataset retains in-frame rearrangements with V and J assigned. A fraction of the clones does not appear; measured against another copy, unresolved V genes explain less than half of the discrepancy, and the remainder lacks a known reason. A total of under 2,000,000 clones appear in this sample, approximately 94% of them only once. The ten biggest clones cover approximately 1.2% of the sample. The source material was naive CD8+ T cells sorted from blood. Explained via the paper, the cell subset or site label denotes: CD45RA+CCR7+. These receptors all stem from a man between 18 and 35 years old in good health.

The V gene is TRBV29-1, the J gene TRBJ2-7; 9 bases agree with TRBD2. With V trimmed by 3 bases and J by 4 bases, 4 bases remained unmatched. CDR1 and CDR2 from the germline V gene are SQVTM and ANQGSEA. The CDR3 has 13 amino acids. The CDR3 spells CSVDSLAGYEQYF. CDR3 coding DNA: TGCAGCGTTGATTCGCTAGCGGGATACGAGCAGTACTTC.

CDR3 in amino acids: CASSGEGSNTGELFF. CDR3 nucleotides: TGTGCCAGCAGTGGAGAGGGATCGAACACCGGGGAGCTGTTTTTT. The chain is built from TRBV2 and TRBJ2-2, with a weak D call TRBD2 (5 bases). In germline, CDR1 is SNHLY, CDR2 FYNNEI. Trimming left V 4 bases short and J 0 bases short, with 9 bases between. The CDR3 sequence is 15 residues long. Full variable domain (outside the CDR3, taken from reference TRBV2 and TRBJ2-2): EPEVTQTPSHQVTQMGQEVILRCVPISNHLYFYWYRQILGQKVEFLVSFYNNEISEKSEIFDDQFSVERPDGSNFTLKIRSTKLEDSAMYFCASSGEGSNTGELFFGEGSRLTVL.

This chain connects TRBV4-1 to TRBJ2-1; D may be TRBD1 (5 bases). The germline V and J ends were trimmed by 1 base and 5 bases, with 9 bases remaining between them. The CDR3 length is 14 residues. The germline CDR1 and CDR2 sequences are MGHRA and YSYEKL. CDR3 DNA: TGCGCCAGCAGCCAAGTCCCCAGGGACAATGAGCAGTTCTTC. The encoded protein is CASSQVPRDNEQFF.

The rearrangement links TRBV30 to TRBJ2-1, with TRBD2 as a possible D gene (6 bases). Trimming shortened V by 3 bases and J by 6 bases, and 15 bases separated the two germline ends. This CDR3 is built from 14 residues. Germline CDR1 GTSNPN, CDR2 SVGIG (reference sequence). DNA for the CDR3: TGTGCCTGGAGCGGGGGACCGATGGCCAATGAGCAGTTCTTC. Translation: CAWSGGPMANEQFF.

This clone was detected once. V is TRBV12-2 and J is TRBJ1-1. TRBV12-2 is annotated as a pseudogene. This CDR3 has 15 amino acids. The DNA of the CDR3 is TGTGCAAGTCGCGCACAGTATAGTCTGCGAGGTGAAGCTTTCTTT. Protein: CASRAQYSLRGEAFF.

V and J are TRBV27 and TRBJ2-1, with D perhaps matching TRBD1 (5 bases). V was trimmed by 7 bases and J by 6 bases, leaving 13 bases between them. This CDR3 has 13 amino acids. Germline-derived CDR1 and CDR2 are MNHEY and SMNVEV (reference sequence). DNA of the CDR3: TGTGCCAGCAAGGTTATGGGGCGCAATGAGCAGTTCTTC. It is translated as CASKVMGRNEQFF.

The rearrangement links TRBV4-1 to TRBJ2-7; D possibly corresponds to TRBD2 (7 bases). Trimming removed 2 bases at V and 1 base at J, with 18 bases between. Looked up from germline, CDR1 is MGHRA and CDR2 is YSYEKL. There are 17 residues in the CDR3. CDR3 protein: CASSQRGGGGQSYEQYF. In DNA, the CDR3 is TGCGCCAGCAGCCAAAGAGGTGGGGGGGGCCAATCCTACGAGCAGTACTTC.